Below, 5 T cell receptor beta chains from the same sample are listed, as sequenced in a study of T-cell memory formation after mild COVID-19. MiXCR, run by TCRdb on the 5' RACE reads, gives a single entry per CDR3 protein. This sample has just over 400,000 distinct CDR3 sequences, with about a quarter found just once. The specimen sequenced was PBMCs or a T cell subset sorted from them (not recorded which). Receptors were obtained from an adult woman who had mild COVID-19 (a few samples of this study predate the infection). Cell type and time point are not known.

The V and J genes are TRBV3-1 and TRBJ2-7, with D tentatively TRBD2 (7 bases). Germline assignment: CDR1 LGHDT and CDR2 YNNKEL (reference sequence). This CDR3 comprises 15 residues. V was clipped by 3 bases and J by 5 bases, with 17 bases between them. The CDR3 DNA reads TGTGCCAGCAGCCACCGGGGGGCCTACAGGGACGAGCAGTACTTC. It specifies CASSHRGAYRDEQYF.

This clonotype was counted between two and nine times. The chain employs TRBV12-3 or TRBV12-4 and TRBJ2-3; 10 nucleotides agree with TRBD2. There are 18 residues in the CDR3. V shed 3 bases and J 8 bases; nucleotides not matched to a gene: 17. The CDR3 bases are TGTGCCAGCAGTTTTTTCTCGTCCCCTAGCGGGAGTGGGGGTACGCAGTATTTT. Encoded protein: CASSFFSSPSGSGGTQYF.

The rearrangement joins TRBV30 to TRBJ2-7, with 7 bases fitting TRBD1. Germline CDR1 reads GTSNPN; CDR2 reads SVGIG (reference sequence). The CDR3 runs 14 residues. Germline trimming cut 5 bases from V and 2 bases from J; bases unmatched to any gene: 9. The CDR3 is CAWDRDSGPYEQYF. For the CDR3, the DNA is TGTGCCTGGGACCGGGACAGCGGACCCTACGAGCAGTACTTC.

V gene TRBV5-6 combines with J gene TRBJ2-5; 14 positions match TRBD2. The CDR3 is made up of 17 amino acids. The trim removed 4 bases at V and 1 base at J, leaving 6 bases unmatched. Per germline, CDR1 SGHDT and CDR2 YYEEEE. The CDR3 spells CASSGGGLAGGQETQYF. CDR3 DNA sequence: TGTGCCAGCAGCGGAGGAGGACTAGCGGGAGGCCAAGAGACCCAGTACTTC.

The V gene is TRBV5-1, the J gene TRBJ1-5, with D unclear. This CDR3 region has 14 residues. The V gene's germline CDR1 is SGHRS and CDR2 YFSETQ. V lost 2 bases and J 4 bases, leaving 10 bases between the germline ends. In nucleotides, the CDR3 is TGCGCCAGCAGCTTAGGTGGAGCAAATCAGCCCCAGCATTTT. Translated: CASSLGGANQPQHF.